What follows describes a single TCR beta chain. No antigen is known for it. Trimming cost V 7 bases and J 5 bases, with 9 bases left between them. The CDR3 contains 12 residues. Germline V gives CDR1 MNHNY, CDR2 SVGAGI (reference sequence). The data stem from a study of radiation and T cells in renal cell carcinoma. Overall study findings and caveats: Without pretreatment biopsies, baseline tumor clonotype presence was undetermined.

The time point denotes: blood 4 weeks post-SBRT, at nephrectomy. Regarding treatment: 15 Gy SBRT to primary tumor, nephrectomy 4 weeks later. Nephrectomy followed 15 Gy stereotactic body radiation by 4 weeks. Clear cell pathology was present in this patient's renal cell carcinoma. Data came from immunoSEQ multiplex PCR; TCRdb stores just in-frame clones and leaves some out. The table has under 200,000 clones, about nine tenths seen once. The chain has TRBV6-6 and TRBJ2-1; no clear D. The sequencing here drew on blood, taken from a patient whose treatment included radiotherapy and nephrectomy. The sequence came from a woman between 50 and 59 years old with renal cell carcinoma. This CDR3 is CASTQVNNEQFF. The CDR3 DNA reads as TGTGCCAGCACCCAGGTCAACAATGAGCAGTTCTTC.